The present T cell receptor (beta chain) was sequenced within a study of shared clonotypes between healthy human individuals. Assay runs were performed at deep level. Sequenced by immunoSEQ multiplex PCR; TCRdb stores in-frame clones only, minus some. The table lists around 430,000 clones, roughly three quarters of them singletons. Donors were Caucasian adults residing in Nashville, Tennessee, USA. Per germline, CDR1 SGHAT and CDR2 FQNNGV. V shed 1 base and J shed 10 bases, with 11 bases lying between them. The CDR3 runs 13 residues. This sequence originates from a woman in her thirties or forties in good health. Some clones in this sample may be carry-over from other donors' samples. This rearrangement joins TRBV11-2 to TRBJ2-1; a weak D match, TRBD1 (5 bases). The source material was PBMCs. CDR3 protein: CASSLGGRTEQFF. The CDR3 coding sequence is TGTGCCAGCAGCTTAGGGGGCCGGACCGAGCAGTTCTTC.